This TCR beta chain was recorded in a study of blood T cell repertoires in COVID-19. TCRdb's copy holds only in-frame clones and misses some; the assay was immunoSEQ multiplex PCR. The sample yields 180,000 or so clones, roughly 86% seen once. The CDR3 length is 15 residues. The germline gives CDR1 LGHDT, CDR2 YNNKEL (reference sequence). Germline trimming cut 3 bases from V and 9 bases from J; bases unmatched to any gene: 8. The sequence was obtained from a man aged 35 to 55 who had recovered from COVID-19. Sequencing was done on a sample of peripheral blood. V gene TRBV3-1 (or the pseudogene TRBV3-2) combines with J gene TRBJ2-1; TRBD1 matches 10 bases. CDR3 coding DNA: TGTGCCAGCAGCCACGGACAGGGGGAAGATGCTGAGCAGTTCTTC. It is translated as CASSHGQGEDAEQFF.